Listed below are T cell receptor beta chains from one sample, sequenced in a study of cytomegalovirus exposure and HLA in healthy donors. Produced via immunoSEQ multiplex PCR; TCRdb's table is partial and in-frame only. Its table lists tens of thousands of clones. Material: PBMCs. The receptor source for this set is a middle-aged man in good health and CMV-seropositive. Both conserved end residues are part of each CDR3. Fields, in order: D gene, J gene, V gene, CDR3 protein, CDR3 DNA. A D gene is named only where the DNA matches it firmly.

d_gene: NA; j_gene: TRBJ1-4; v_gene: TRBV14; CDR3aa: CASSQGDIRTTNEKLFF; CDR3nt: TGTGCCAGCAGCCAAGGCGATATCCGCACAACTAATGAAAAACTGTTTTTT
d_gene: NA; j_gene: TRBJ1-2; v_gene: TRBV29-1; CDR3aa: CSVDKGHNYGYTF; CDR3nt: TGCAGCGTTGATAAGGGACACAACTATGGCTACACCTTC
d_gene: TRBD2; j_gene: TRBJ2-7; v_gene: TRBV5-1; CDR3aa: CASSLREAGGSYEQYF; CDR3nt: TGCGCCAGCAGCTTGAGGGAAGCGGGAGGGAGCTACGAGCAGTACTTC
d_gene: TRBD2; j_gene: TRBJ2-7; v_gene: TRBV11-1; CDR3aa: CASSRTSGSGYEQYF; CDR3nt: TGTGCCAGCAGCCGGACTAGCGGGAGCGGGTACGAGCAGTACTTC
d_gene: NA; j_gene: TRBJ1-4; v_gene: TRBV6-1; CDR3aa: CASKWGRVGEKLFF; CDR3nt: TGTGCCAGCAAGTGGGGCCGGGTAGGCGAAAAACTGTTTTTT
d_gene: TRBD1; j_gene: TRBJ1-1; v_gene: TRBV19; CDR3aa: CASSIDGTGLGGTEAFF; CDR3nt: TGTGCCAGTAGTATAGACGGGACAGGTTTGGGGGGGACTGAAGCTTTCTTT
d_gene: NA; j_gene: TRBJ2-2; v_gene: TRBV6-4; CDR3aa: CASSDSNRAYTGELFF; CDR3nt: TGTGCCAGCAGTGACTCGAACAGGGCCTACACCGGGGAGCTGTTTTTT
d_gene: TRBD1; j_gene: TRBJ2-5; v_gene: TRBV18; CDR3aa: CASSPPWDSEQETQYF; CDR3nt: TGTGCCAGCTCACCACCTTGGGACAGTGAGCAAGAGACCCAGTACTTC
d_gene: NA; j_gene: TRBJ2-7; v_gene: TRBV7-8; CDR3aa: CASSPLASGAGEQYF; CDR3nt: TGTGCCAGCAGCCCCCTAGCGAGTGGGGCGGGCGAGCAGTACTTC
d_gene: TRBD1; j_gene: TRBJ2-6; v_gene: TRBV30; CDR3aa: CAQGQGHSGANVLTF; CDR3nt: TGTGCCCAGGGACAGGGACACTCTGGGGCCAACGTCCTGACTTTC
d_gene: TRBD1; j_gene: TRBJ2-7; v_gene: TRBV7-3; CDR3aa: CASSSGTGRNEQYF; CDR3nt: TGTGCCAGCAGCTCCGGGACAGGGAGGAACGAGCAGTACTTC
d_gene: TRBD1; j_gene: TRBJ2-7; v_gene: TRBV5-6; CDR3aa: CASSSGTGTSEQYF; CDR3nt: TGTGCCAGCAGCTCCGGGACAGGGACGAGCGAGCAGTACTTC
d_gene: NA; j_gene: TRBJ2-6; v_gene: TRBV14; CDR3aa: CASSPDRQSGANVLTF; CDR3nt: TGTGCCAGCAGCCCCGACAGGCAATCTGGGGCCAACGTCCTGACTTTC
d_gene: TRBD2; j_gene: TRBJ2-1; v_gene: TRBV4-1; CDR3aa: CASSQDAGGPSSYNEQFF; CDR3nt: TGCGCCAGCAGCCAAGACGCGGGAGGTCCCAGCTCCTACAATGAGCAGTTCTTC
d_gene: TRBD1; j_gene: TRBJ2-7; v_gene: TRBV7-2; CDR3aa: CASRQGPITYEQYF; CDR3nt: TGTGCCAGCAGACAGGGGCCGATTACCTACGAGCAGTACTTC
d_gene: TRBD1; j_gene: TRBJ2-7; v_gene: TRBV7-9; CDR3aa: CASSSGQGSPYEQYF; CDR3nt: TGTGCCAGCAGCTCCGGACAGGGGTCACCCTACGAGCAGTACTTC
d_gene: TRBD1; j_gene: TRBJ2-3; v_gene: TRBV18; CDR3aa: CASSPDRVRPDTQYF; CDR3nt: TGTGCCAGCTCGCCGGACAGGGTCCGCCCAGATACGCAGTATTTT
d_gene: NA; j_gene: TRBJ1-4; v_gene: TRBV12-5; CDR3aa: CASRIGEEKLFF; CDR3nt: TGTGCTAGCCGGATCGGAGAAGAAAAACTGTTTTTT
d_gene: NA; j_gene: TRBJ2-7; v_gene: TRBV21-1; CDR3aa: CASSRGTSGLTEQYF; CDR3nt: TGTGCCAGCAGCAGAGGGACTAGCGGCCTTACGGAGCAGTACTTC
d_gene: TRBD2; j_gene: TRBJ2-7; v_gene: TRBV18; CDR3aa: CASSPPPGLAGLSYEQYF; CDR3nt: TGTGCCAGCTCACCACCTCCCGGACTAGCGGGCCTATCCTACGAGCAGTACTTC
d_gene: TRBD1; j_gene: TRBJ2-7; v_gene: TRBV13; CDR3aa: CASRYTGDSSYEQYF; CDR3nt: TGTGCCAGCAGGTATACAGGGGATTCGTCCTACGAGCAGTACTTC
d_gene: TRBD2; j_gene: TRBJ2-7; v_gene: TRBV5-6; CDR3aa: CASSPRSGAGYEQYF; CDR3nt: TGTGCCAGCAGCCCAAGGAGCGGGGCGGGATACGAGCAGTACTTC
d_gene: TRBD1; j_gene: TRBJ2-5; v_gene: TRBV5-6; CDR3aa: CASSLDRGGETQYF; CDR3nt: TGTGCCAGCAGCTTGGACAGGGGCGGAGAGACCCAGTACTTC
d_gene: TRBD2; j_gene: TRBJ2-5; v_gene: TRBV9; CDR3aa: CASSATSGRETQYF; CDR3nt: TGTGCCAGCAGCGCGACTAGCGGGAGGGAGACCCAGTACTTC
d_gene: TRBD1; j_gene: TRBJ2-7; v_gene: TRBV6-5; CDR3aa: CASSYRRTGTEQYF; CDR3nt: TGTGCCAGCAGTTACCGTAGGACAGGGACCGAGCAGTACTTC
d_gene: TRBD2; j_gene: TRBJ2-7; v_gene: TRBV19; CDR3aa: CATRLAGPAGSSYEQYF; CDR3nt: TGTGCCACCAGACTAGCGGGCCCGGCAGGATCCTCCTACGAGCAGTACTTC
d_gene: TRBD1; j_gene: TRBJ2-1; v_gene: TRBV7-3; CDR3aa: CASSVGQVNYNEQFF; CDR3nt: TGTGCCAGCAGCGTTGGACAGGTGAACTACAATGAGCAGTTCTTC
d_gene: NA; j_gene: TRBJ1-4; v_gene: TRBV6-6; CDR3aa: CASSYDLGPEKLFF; CDR3nt: TGTGCCAGCAGTTACGATCTGGGGCCGGAAAAACTGTTTTTT
d_gene: NA; j_gene: TRBJ2-3; v_gene: TRBV11-2; CDR3aa: CASSLAGADRRYF; CDR3nt: TGTGCCAGCAGCTTAGCTGGGGCAGATCGAAGGTATTTT
d_gene: NA; j_gene: TRBJ2-1; v_gene: TRBV19; CDR3aa: CASNSGSSYNEQFF; CDR3nt: TGTGCCAGTAATAGCGGTAGCTCCTACAATGAGCAGTTCTTC
d_gene: NA; j_gene: TRBJ1-2; v_gene: TRBV7-3; CDR3aa: CASSRAGGDGYTF; CDR3nt: TGTGCCAGCAGCCGCGCCGGAGGGGATGGCTACACCTTC